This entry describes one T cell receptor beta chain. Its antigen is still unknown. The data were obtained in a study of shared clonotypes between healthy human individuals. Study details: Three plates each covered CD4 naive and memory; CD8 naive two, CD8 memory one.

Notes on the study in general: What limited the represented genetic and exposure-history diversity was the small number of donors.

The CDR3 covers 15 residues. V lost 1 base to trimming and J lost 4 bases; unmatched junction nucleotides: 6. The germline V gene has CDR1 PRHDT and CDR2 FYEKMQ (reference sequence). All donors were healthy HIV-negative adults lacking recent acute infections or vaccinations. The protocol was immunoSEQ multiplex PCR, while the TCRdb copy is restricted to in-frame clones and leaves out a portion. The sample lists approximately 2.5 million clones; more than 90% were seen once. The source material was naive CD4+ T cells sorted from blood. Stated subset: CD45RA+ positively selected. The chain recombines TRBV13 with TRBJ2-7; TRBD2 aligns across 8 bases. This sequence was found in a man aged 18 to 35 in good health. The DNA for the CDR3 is TGTGCCAGCAGCTTAGTGGTAGCGGGAACGTACGAGCAGTACTTC. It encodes CASSLVVAGTYEQYF.